The rows below give T cell receptor beta chains drawn from one sample of a study of cytomegalovirus exposure and HLA in healthy donors. Using immunoSEQ multiplex PCR, the repertoire was profiled, and TCRdb retains in-frame clones only, with some absent. The sample has approximately 220,000 clones, over 60% seen once. Sample: PBMCs. These receptor sequences come from a man in his forties in good health and CMV-seronegative. CDR3s include the opening cysteine and the closing phenylalanine or tryptophan. The D gene is left open where the match is weak. Clone size is not always given. Where it is, it says once, few, many or a class for expanded clones.

TRBV10-3	TRBD1	TRBJ1-5	-	TGTGCCATCAGTGAGTCTCCTGGGACAGGGGCTCAGCCCCAGCATTTT	CAISESPGTGAQPQHF
TRBV4-1	TRBD1	TRBJ1-6	-	TGCGCCACCTCGGACAGGGGGAATTCACCCCTCCACTTT	CATSDRGNSPLHF
TRBV13	TRBD1	TRBJ2-3	-	TGTGCCAGCAGCTCACGGGACAGGGGTACCAAGGATACGCAGTATTTT	CASSSRDRGTKDTQYF
TRBV19	TRBD1	TRBJ1-5	-	TGTGCCAGTAGTTGGGACAGGGGCAGCAATCAGCCCCAGCATTTT	CASSWDRGSNQPQHF
TRBV28	-	TRBJ1-4	-	TGTGCCAGCAGCTCAGGACGGACAAATGAAAAACTGTTTTTT	CASSSGRTNEKLFF
TRBV19	TRBD1	TRBJ1-5	-	TGTGCCAGTAGTATCAGGGACAGGGGGAGCAATCAGCCCCAGCATTTT	CASSIRDRGSNQPQHF
TRBV5-1	-	TRBJ2-7	-	TGCGCCAGCAGCAAGCTAGGGAGTATGAGCTCCTACGAGCAGTACTTC	CASSKLGSMSSYEQYF
TRBV5-1	TRBD2	TRBJ2-3	-	TGCGCCAGCAGCCCCGAACTAGCGGGAGTGGGCACAGATACGCAGTATTTT	CASSPELAGVGTDTQYF
TRBV5-6	-	TRBJ2-3	-	TGTGCCAGCAGCTTGGCCAACAGGGCCACAGATACGCAGTATTTT	CASSLANRATDTQYF
TRBV4-1	-	TRBJ1-2	-	TGCGCCAGCAGCCAAGCGGCAGGGGATGGCTACACCTTC	CASSQAAGDGYTF
TRBV7-9	-	TRBJ2-7	-	TGTGCCAGCAGCTTAATCGACAGGTCCTACGAGCAGTACTTC	CASSLIDRSYEQYF
TRBV11-2	-	TRBJ1-4	-	TGTGCCAGCAGCTTAGGCGGATCCTTACTTGAAAAACTGTTTTTT	CASSLGGSLLEKLFF
TRBV5-4	-	TRBJ2-7	-	TGTGCCAGCGGGGGGAATGGCGAGCAGTACTTC	CASGGNGEQYF
TRBV7-9	TRBD2	TRBJ2-1	few	TGTGCCAGCAACAGCGGGACCTACAATGAGCAGTTCTTC	CASNSGTYNEQFF
TRBV11-2	-	TRBJ1-5	-	TGTGCCAGCAGCTTAGAAGGTAATGGAGCCCAGCCCCAGCATTTT	CASSLEGNGAQPQHF
TRBV10-3	-	TRBJ2-1	-	TGTGCCATCACTGCGTTCTCGGTAGCCGAGAACGCCTACAATGAGCAGTTCTTC	CAITAFSVAENAYNEQFF
TRBV27	TRBD1	TRBJ1-2	-	TGTGCCAGCAGTTTGCAGGGGGGAAACTATGGCTACACCTTC	CASSLQGGNYGYTF
TRBV5-1	-	TRBJ2-2	-	TGCGCCAGCAGCGAGGTGGCCGGGGAGCTGTTTTTT	CASSEVAGELFF
TRBV5-1	-	TRBJ1-4	-	TGCGCCAGCAGCTCGGAGAATAATGAAAAACTGTTTTTT	CASSSENNEKLFF
TRBV7-7	TRBD2	TRBJ2-5	-	TGTGCCAGCAGCTTATCAGCGGGAGGAGTGAAAAAAGAGACCCAGTACTTC	CASSLSAGGVKKETQYF
TRBV6-5	TRBD1	TRBJ1-2	-	TGTGCCAGCAAAAGGGACAGGGTCAACTATGGCTACACCTTC	CASKRDRVNYGYTF
TRBV30	TRBD1	TRBJ2-7	-	TGTGCCTGGAGTGCCGGGACAGGGAGAGGCTACGAGCAGTACTTC	CAWSAGTGRGYEQYF
TRBV15	-	TRBJ1-6	-	TGTGCCACCAGCAGGGACACAACTGGGGGGAATTCACCCCTCCACTTT	CATSRDTTGGNSPLHF
TRBV27	TRBD2	TRBJ2-5	-	TGTGCCACCCGGGCCCTTAGCGGGGGGATAGAGACCCAGTACTTC	CATRALSGGIETQYF
TRBV7-2	TRBD1	TRBJ1-1	-	TGTGCCAGCAGCTTAATGACAGGGGTGAACACTGAAGCTTTCTTT	CASSLMTGVNTEAFF
TRBV15	-	TRBJ2-7	-	TGTGCCACCAGCAGCGGACAGATGAAAGCCTACGAGCAGTACTTC	CATSSGQMKAYEQYF
TRBV5-8	-	TRBJ2-3	-	TGTGCCAGCAGCTTTCAGACAGTGGCAGATACGCAGTATTTT	CASSFQTVADTQYF
TRBV4-1	TRBD1	TRBJ2-1	-	TGCGCCAGCAGCCAAACAGGGGCCCGCGAGCAGTTCTTC	CASSQTGAREQFF
TRBV2	-	TRBJ1-2	-	TGTGCCAGCCGTCGAGAAAACTATGGCTACACCTTC	CASRRENYGYTF
TRBV28	-	TRBJ2-7	-	TGTGCCAGCAGAAAAAGGGCAGCCCGGGGGACCCCTTATGAGCAGTACTTC	CASRKRAARGTPYEQYF
TRBV6-6	-	TRBJ1-1	-	TGTGCCAGCAGTTACCTGGGGGGCACTGAAGCTTTCTTT	CASSYLGGTEAFF
TRBV11-2	TRBD1	TRBJ2-1	-	TGTGCCAGCAGCTGGGGGCAGGGGGATGAGCAGTTCTTC	CASSWGQGDEQFF
TRBV28	-	TRBJ2-7	once	TGTGCCAGCAGTTTCCGGGACATACCACCCTACGAGCAGTACTTC	CASSFRDIPPYEQYF
TRBV7-2	-	TRBJ2-1	-	TGTGCCAGCAGCTTAGGGGGCAAGACCTACAATGAGCAGTTCTTC	CASSLGGKTYNEQFF
TRBV28	-	TRBJ2-7	-	TGTGCCAGCAGTTTACTGCTTTCCTCTATAAGCTCCTACGAGCAGTACTTC	CASSLLLSSISSYEQYF
TRBV20-1	TRBD1	TRBJ1-2	few	TGCAGGACCGGGACAGGGGATGGCTACACCTTC	CRTGTGDGYTF
TRBV6-1	TRBD1	TRBJ1-2	-	TGTGCCAGCAGTGAACCTGACAGGGGAAGACGCGGCTACACCTTC	CASSEPDRGRRGYTF
TRBV29-1	TRBD1	TRBJ2-7	-	TGCAGCGTTTGGGACAGCTCCTACGAGCAGTACTTC	CSVWDSSYEQYF
TRBV14	TRBD2	TRBJ2-3	-	TGTGCCAGCAGCCAAGGTCGGACTAGCGGAAGCACAGATACGCAGTATTTT	CASSQGRTSGSTDTQYF
TRBV7-2	TRBD1	TRBJ2-3	-	TGTGCCAGCAGCTTATCGGGACAGGGAACCGATACGCAGTATTTT	CASSLSGQGTDTQYF
TRBV7-3	TRBD2	TRBJ2-1	-	TGTGCCAGCAGCTTAACGGGTAGCCGGGGGGGCAATGAGCAGTTCTTC	CASSLTGSRGGNEQFF
TRBV4-1	TRBD2	TRBJ2-3	-	TGCGCCAGCAGCCCCCAGGGCGGGAGGAGGACTAGCACAGATACGCAGTATTTT	CASSPQGGRRTSTDTQYF
TRBV7-8	-	TRBJ2-7	-	TGTGCCAGCAGCCCCAGGGAATACGAGCAGTACTTC	CASSPREYEQYF
TRBV9	TRBD2	TRBJ2-1	-	TGTGCCAGCAGCGATGGGCTAGCGGGGAACTCCTACAATGAGCAGTTCTTC	CASSDGLAGNSYNEQFF
TRBV15	-	TRBJ1-5	-	TGTGCCACCAGCAGACGGGGGGGACGGACTAATCAGCCCCAGCATTTT	CATSRRGGRTNQPQHF
TRBV6-6	-	TRBJ1-2	-	TGTGCCAGCAGTTACGGAGGCAACCCGGGCTACACCTTC	CASSYGGNPGYTF
TRBV5-5	-	TRBJ2-3	-	TGTGCCAGCACCGCGGGGAGGACAAGCACAGATACGCAGTATTTT	CASTAGRTSTDTQYF
TRBV7-6	TRBD2	TRBJ2-7	few	TGTGCCAGCAGCTTAGTTAGCGGGGGGGCCGGTTCGTACGAGCAGTACTTC	CASSLVSGGAGSYEQYF
TRBV6-1	TRBD1	TRBJ1-5	-	TGTGCCAGCAGGGCCCGGGACAGGGGTCAGCCCCAGCATTTT	CASRARDRGQPQHF
TRBV11-2	-	TRBJ2-1	-	TGTGCCAGCAGCCGTACCGTTACGGATGAGCAGTTCTTC	CASSRTVTDEQFF